Reported below is one TCR beta chain. The sample is drawn from a study of control samples from healthy donors and cancer patients. Germline V CDR1 and CDR2: SGHAT, FQDESV (reference sequence). V lost 0 bases and J 5 bases, leaving 10 bases between the germline ends. The CDR3 is 15 amino acids. Assay used: immunoSEQ multiplex PCR; TCRdb lists only in-frame clones, some missing. The data hold some 65,000 clones, with about four fifths observed a single time. The TCR sequence derives from a woman aged 45-65 years with lung cancer. Sequencing was carried out using PBMCs. V usage is TRBV11-1 and J usage is TRBJ2-2; D not certain. The CDR3 coding sequence is TGTGCCAGCAGCTTAGCGTCTCTAGAAACCGGGGAGCTGTTTTTT. It specifies CASSLASLETGELFF.